This T cell receptor (beta chain) was sequenced for a study of shared clonotypes between healthy human individuals. Points from the study as a whole: Sequencing depth was a factor that was expected to affect clonotype sharing among donors. Non-shared clonotypes were found to have lower generation probabilities than the clonotypes that were shared by all four of the sorted-subset donors.

It was CD45RO-negative cells, positively selected for CCR7, that made up naive CD8 cells, with terminally differentiated effector memory CD45RA+ cells excluded. Germline values: CDR1 MNHNY, CDR2 SVGAGI (reference sequence). Trimming took 0 bases from V and 0 from J, leaving 11 bases between them. This CDR3 comprises 16 residues. Replicate PCRs for sorted subsets used roughly 200 ng DNA; this equaled 25,000 to 35,000 T cell genomes. Sequencing was performed with immunoSEQ multiplex PCR; in TCRdb, only in-frame clones are kept and a portion is missing. Of about 2 million clones in the sample, approximately 94% are singletons; the top ten hold about 1.1%. In regard to this clone: Its antigen remains unknown.

V gene TRBV6-6 combines with J gene TRBJ1-1; D might be TRBD1 (5 bases). This clonotype was obtained from a man aged 18 to 29 in good health. The sequenced sample was naive CD8+ T cells sorted from blood. The CDR3 protein is CASSYSGRIMNTEAFF. As DNA, the CDR3 is TGTGCCAGCAGTTACTCGGGACGGATAATGAACACTGAAGCTTTCTTT.